This T cell receptor beta chain is from a study of shared clonotypes between healthy human individuals. The V end was cut by 0 bases, the J end by 9 bases, with 13 bases between. Germline values: CDR1 SGHRS, CDR2 YFSETQ. The CDR3 is 14 amino acids. Clones were read by immunoSEQ multiplex PCR, and TCRdb kept only the in-frame ones, dropping some. The table shows approximately 980,000 clones, with 76% occurring only once. This clonotype was obtained from a man aged 18-30 years in good health. The sample taken for sequencing was memory CD4+ T cells sorted from blood. Subset indicated: CD45RA-negative fraction. The chain recombines TRBV5-1 with TRBJ2-1, with D maybe TRBD1 (6 bases). CDR3 in DNA: TGCGCCAGCAGCTTGGAAGACAGCAGGGGTGAGCAGTTCTTC. This encodes CASSLEDSRGEQFF. Supplemented by reference TRBV5-1 and TRBJ2-1, the full variable domain reads KAGVTQTPRYLIKTRGQQVTLSCSPISGHRSVSWYQQTPGQGLQFLFEYFSETQRNKGNFPGRFSGRQFSNSRSEMNVSTLELGDSALYLCASSLEDSRGEQFFGPGTRLTVL.